Listed below are T cell receptor beta chains from one sample, sequenced in a study of human T cells and chemical hapten exposure. TCRdb redid the calling of the RACE reads with MiXCR, one entry per CDR3 protein. Altogether about 94,000 distinct CDR3 sequences are present, around 9.3% being singletons, with the ten largest covering 2% to 2.5%. The sample consisted of whole blood, taken in connection with sensitization to the hapten diphenylcyclopropenone (DPC). The receptors were gathered from a woman between 35 and 50 years old with alopecia areata. Some clones in this sample may be carry-over from other donors' samples. CDR3s include the opening cysteine and the closing phenylalanine or tryptophan. The D gene is left open where the match is weak. Size is omitted from some rows. Given values are once, few, many or a class for expanded clones.

D: TRBD2; V: TRBV11-3; length: 15; size: few; J: TRBJ2-5; CDR3: CASSLREGPQETQYF; DNA: TGTGCCAGCAGCTTAAGGGAGGGACCTCAAGAGACCCAGTACTTC
D: TRBD1; V: TRBV30; length: 13; size: many; J: TRBJ2-3; CDR3: CASTGDGVDTQYF; DNA: TGTGCCTCGACAGGGGATGGGGTAGATACGCAGTATTTT
D: .; V: TRBV29-1; length: 15; size: many; J: TRBJ2-7; CDR3: CSVAYGVRLPSEQYF; DNA: TGCAGCGTTGCCTATGGAGTGCGATTGCCCTCCGAGCAGTACTTC
D: .; V: TRBV20-1; length: 13; size: many; J: TRBJ2-1; CDR3: CSATSSHWEEQFF; DNA: TGCAGTGCCACTAGCAGCCATTGGGAGGAGCAGTTCTTC
D: TRBD1; V: TRBV27; length: 14; size: .; J: TRBJ2-7; CDR3: CASSPRDRSYEQYF; DNA: TGTGCCAGCAGTCCCCGGGACAGGAGCTACGAGCAGTACTTC
D: TRBD2; V: TRBV24-1; length: 15; size: many; J: TRBJ2-5; CDR3: CATGGLAGGPETQYF; DNA: TGTGCCACCGGAGGACTAGCGGGAGGGCCGGAGACCCAGTACTTC
D: .; V: TRBV4-2; length: 17; size: .; J: TRBJ2-5; CDR3: CASSRVGESAQQETQYF; DNA: TGTGCCAGCAGCCGGGTGGGGGAAAGTGCCCAGCAAGAGACCCAGTACTTC
D: .; V: TRBV6-5; length: 13; size: .; J: TRBJ2-5; CDR3: CASSSGLRGTQYF; DNA: TGTGCCAGCAGTTCGGGACTCCGAGGGACCCAGTACTTC
D: .; V: TRBV10-3; length: 17; size: many; J: TRBJ2-2; CDR3: CAISSLPRAGGTGELFF; DNA: TGTGCCATCAGTTCTCTCCCTCGGGCAGGTGGCACCGGGGAGCTGTTTTTT
D: .; V: TRBV12-3/TRBV12-4; length: 12; size: few; J: TRBJ2-7; CDR3: CASSRDVYEQYF; DNA: TGTGCCAGCAGCAGGGACGTCTACGAGCAGTACTTC
D: .; V: TRBV14; length: 16; size: .; J: TRBJ2-3; CDR3: CASSEGLRTGLDTQYF; DNA: TGTGCCAGCAGCGAAGGTTTACGGACCGGTTTAGATACGCAGTATTTT
D: TRBD2; V: TRBV20-1; length: 13; size: few; J: TRBJ2-7; CDR3: CSVEGGSSYEQYF; DNA: TGCAGTGTGGAGGGCGGGAGCTCCTACGAGCAGTACTTC
D: TRBD2; V: TRBV10-3; length: 13; size: .; J: TRBJ2-7; CDR3: CASGGVSGYEQYF; DNA: TGTGCCTCGGGGGGGGTCTCTGGGTACGAGCAGTACTTC
D: .; V: TRBV7-8; length: 12; size: many; J: TRBJ2-7; CDR3: CASSHSGTPQYF; DNA: TGTGCCAGCAGCCATTCCGGGACCCCGCAGTACTTC
D: .; V: TRBV3-1; length: 13; size: .; J: TRBJ1-2; CDR3: CASSPDRQYGYTF; DNA: TGTGCCAGCAGCCCCGATAGACAGTATGGCTACACCTTC
D: .; V: TRBV4-1; length: 15; size: many; J: TRBJ2-7; CDR3: CASSRGDRPAYEQYF; DNA: TGCGCCAGCAGCCGGGGTGACAGGCCCGCCTACGAGCAGTACTTC
D: TRBD1; V: TRBV7-9; length: 14; size: few; J: TRBJ1-4; CDR3: CASSRTGDNEKLFF; DNA: TGTGCCAGCAGCCGGACAGGGGATAATGAAAAACTGTTTTTT
D: .; V: TRBV6-5; length: 14; size: .; J: TRBJ1-1; CDR3: CASSYGGGHTEAFF; DNA: TGTGCCAGCAGTTACGGCGGAGGGCACACTGAAGCTTTCTTT
D: .; V: TRBV28; length: 13; size: .; J: TRBJ2-1; CDR3: CASSLTWSDEQFF; DNA: TGTGCCAGCAGTTTGACGTGGAGCGATGAGCAGTTCTTC
D: TRBD1; V: TRBV7-2; length: 14; size: many; J: TRBJ1-2; CDR3: CASSPQDRFYGYTF; DNA: TGTGCCAGCAGCCCGCAGGACAGGTTCTATGGCTACACCTTC
D: .; V: TRBV20-1; length: 13; size: .; J: TRBJ2-7; CDR3: CSGKRGGYYEQYF; DNA: TGCAGTGGCAAAAGGGGTGGCTATTACGAGCAGTACTTC
D: TRBD1; V: TRBV6-2/TRBV6-3; length: 18; size: few; J: TRBJ2-6; CDR3: CASSFDGQGTSGANVLTF; DNA: TGTGCCAGCAGTTTCGACGGACAGGGGACATCTGGGGCCAACGTCCTGACTTTC
D: TRBD1; V: TRBV12-3/TRBV12-4; length: 16; size: few; J: TRBJ2-1; CDR3: CASSPGQGVSYNEQFF; DNA: TGTGCCAGCAGTCCGGGACAGGGGGTTTCCTACAATGAGCAGTTCTTC
D: .; V: TRBV7-2; length: 16; size: .; J: TRBJ2-3; CDR3: CASSLVAGRGLGTQYF; DNA: TGTGCCAGCAGCTTAGTTGCCGGGAGAGGGCTTGGTACGCAGTATTTT
D: .; V: TRBV3-1; length: 12; size: few; J: TRBJ1-6; CDR3: CASSQGDSPLHF; DNA: TGTGCCAGCAGCCAAGGGGATTCACCCCTCCACTTT
D: .; V: TRBV6-5; length: 14; size: few; J: TRBJ2-7; CDR3: CASSQKGGSYEQYF; DNA: TGTGCCAGCAGCCAGAAAGGAGGGTCCTACGAGCAGTACTTC
D: .; V: TRBV21-1; length: 18; size: few; J: TRBJ2-7; CDR3: CASTADNPDRNLDYEQYF; DNA: TGTGCCAGCACCGCAGACAACCCGGACAGGAACCTTGACTACGAGCAGTACTTC